Given below is one T cell receptor (beta chain) in context. The antigen is undetermined. These data belong to a study of cytomegalovirus exposure and HLA in healthy donors. General observations from the study: One later analysis reportedly identified an Asian-associated ancestry cluster that showed fewer N-insertions than the roughly 670-donor mean. Specificity of a few CMV-associated chains for CMV antigens was verified in vitro.

The PCR had 60 Vbeta and 13 Jbeta primers. TCRdb's table, derived via immunoSEQ multiplex PCR, lists solely in-frame clones and lacks some. The data contain approximately 100,000 clones, 9.5% to 13% of them singletons. V was cut by 6 bases and J by 4 bases, with 15 bases left in between. Germline lookup yields CDR1 SNHLY and CDR2 FYNNEI. CDR3 length: 14 amino acids. The gene calls are TRBV2 and TRBJ1-2, with D perhaps TRBD1 (6 bases). The receptor was derived from a man aged 40-49 years in good health and CMV-seropositive. Sequenced: PBMCs. CDR3 sequence (DNA): TGTGCCAGCAGGACGGACAGTCAGATCTATGGCTACACCTTC. It specifies CASRTDSQIYGYTF. The full variable domain, completed using reference TRBV2 and TRBJ1-2, is EPEVTQTPSHQVTQMGQEVILRCVPISNHLYFYWYRQILGQKVEFLVSFYNNEISEKSEIFDDQFSVERPDGSNFTLKIRSTKLEDSAMYFCASRTDSQIYGYTFGSGTRLTVV.